Each of the 30 T cell receptor beta chains below was sequenced from the same sample in a study of early T cells in non-severe SARS-CoV-2 infection. TCRdb passed the 5' RACE reads through MiXCR, listing each CDR3 protein once. The sample contains tens of thousands of distinct CDR3 sequences, about 14% of which appear only once. The sequencing input was whole blood. These receptors were collected from an adult who was a healthcare worker with PCR-confirmed SARS-CoV-2 infection or an uninfected control (not recorded which).

This clonotype was observed many times. This chain connects TRBV20-1 to TRBJ2-7; the D gene could be TRBD1 or TRBD2 (5 bases each). The CDR3 spans 13 residues. Germline V gene sequence: CDR1 DFQATT, CDR2 SNEGSKA (reference sequence). Trimming took 3 bases from V and 3 from J, leaving 12 bases between them. The CDR3 sequence is CSASPSGGYEQYF. CDR3 in DNA: TGCAGTGCTAGTCCCAGTGGGGGCTACGAGCAGTACTTC.

This chain joins TRBV29-1 and TRBJ2-3; D is unresolved. The CDR3 loop spans 11 amino acids. Trimming pared 3 bases from V and 3 bases from J, leaving 4 bases between. Germline assignment: CDR1 SQVTM and CDR2 ANQGSEA. CDR3 sequence (DNA): TGCAGCGTTGAGGCTACAGATACGCAGTATTTT. Encoded protein: CSVEATDTQYF.

This chain joins TRBV4-1 and TRBJ2-7; TRBD1 might be the D (6 bases). This CDR3 comprises 15 residues. Germline CDR1 reads MGHRA; CDR2 reads YSYEKL. V gave up 0 bases and J gave up 6 bases, with 15 bases separating them. DNA of the CDR3: TGCGCCAGCAGCCAAGATTGGGGGCTCCCAGGCGAGCAGTACTTC. It codes for CASSQDWGLPGEQYF.

J is TRBJ1-2 and V is TRBV9; 7 nucleotides align to TRBD1. Per germline, CDR1 SGDLS and CDR2 YYNGEE. The CDR3 consists of 15 residues. The V and J ends lost 5 bases and 5 bases, in that order; junction bases with no gene match: 12. CDR3 in DNA: TGTGCCAGCAGAGCGGAGCAAGTACAGGGGTATGGCTACACCTTC. This codes for CASRAEQVQGYGYTF.

This clonotype was found a few times. This chain joins TRBV12-3 or TRBV12-4 and TRBJ2-7; D uncertain. Trimming removed 3 bases from V and 3 bases from J, with 12 bases in between. The CDR3 has 14 amino acids. The CDR3 coding sequence is TGTGCCAGCAGTTTGCGGCTAGGGATCTACGAGCAGTACTTC. Translation gives CASSLRLGIYEQYF.

The J gene is TRBJ2-7, the V gene TRBV5-1; either TRBD1 or TRBD2 may fit D (5 bases each). The V and J ends lost 6 bases and 0 bases respectively, with 25 bases between them. This CDR3 spans 18 amino acids. Germline V gene sequence: CDR1 SGHRS, CDR2 YFSETQ. The CDR3 DNA reads TGCGCCAGCACCCGCCTGCCGAACCGGGACGGAAGCTCCTACGAGCAGTACTTC. It is translated as CASTRLPNRDGSSYEQYF. The full variable domain, rest sourced from reference TRBV5-1 and TRBJ2-7, is KAGVTQTPRYLIKTRGQQVTLSCSPISGHRSVSWYQQTPGQGLQFLFEYFSETQRNKGNFPGRFSGRQFSNSRSEMNVSTLELGDSALYLCASTRLPNRDGSSYEQYFGPGTRLTVT.

The chain couples TRBV29-1 to TRBJ1-5, with 9 bases that match TRBD1. V trimming: 4 bases; J trimming: 4 bases; junction bases outside the gene matches: 5. The CDR3 has 14 residues. Germline V gene lookup returns CDR1 SQVTM and CDR2 ANQGSEA. This CDR3 is CSVATGGGNQPQHF. DNA of the CDR3: TGCAGCGTTGCCACAGGGGGCGGAAATCAGCCCCAGCATTTT.

This clonotype is medium-sized within its sample. This rearrangement joins TRBV7-6 to TRBJ2-4; possible D gene TRBD2, 7 bases. The V gene's germline CDR1 is SGHVS and CDR2 FNYEAQ. V was clipped by 3 bases and J by 8 bases, with 11 bases between them. This CDR3 contains 13 residues. CDR3 region: CASSFKGGDIQYF. CDR3 nucleotides: TGTGCCAGCAGCTTCAAGGGGGGGGACATTCAGTACTTC.

This clonotype was seen only a few times. The V and J genes are TRBV18 and TRBJ2-1; 7 bases match TRBD1. Germline V lookup: CDR1 KGHSH, CDR2 LQKENI. J lost 12 bases, V lost 4 bases, and 9 bases had no gene match. The CDR3 runs to 13 residues. The CDR3 loop is CASSLSSGDRQFF. In DNA form, the CDR3 reads TGTGCCAGCTCACTAAGCTCAGGGGACAGGCAGTTCTTC.

V is TRBV29-1 and J is TRBJ2-1; 9 bases are shared with TRBD1. The CDR3 runs 13 residues. V was pared by 6 bases and J by 7 bases, with 7 bases of the junction left unmatched. Germline values: CDR1 SQVTM, CDR2 ANQGSEA. In nucleotides, the CDR3 is TGCAGCGTGGACAGGGGATTTTTTAATGAGCAGTTCTTC. It yields the protein CSVDRGFFNEQFF.

The chain links TRBV6-2 or TRBV6-3 to TRBJ1-6; no clear D. Per germline, CDR1 MNHEY and CDR2 SVGEGT. The germline V and J ends were trimmed by 4 bases and 9 bases, with 4 bases remaining between them. The CDR3 totals 11 residues. The CDR3: CASSSTSPLHF. DNA for the CDR3: TGTGCCAGCAGTTCAACTTCACCCCTCCACTTT.

The chain links TRBV4-2 to TRBJ2-7; D is tentatively TRBD1 or TRBD2 (6 bases each). Trimming took 1 base from V and 3 from J, leaving 16 bases between them. Germline V gene lookup returns CDR1 LGHNA and CDR2 YNFKEQ. This CDR3 is 16 amino acids long. This CDR3 reads CASSQGPRGPIYEQYF. Written as DNA, the CDR3 is TGTGCCAGCAGCCAAGGTCCCCGGGGGCCCATCTACGAGCAGTACTTC.

This clonotype was seen repeatedly, ten times or more. The chain links TRBV7-9 to TRBJ1-1; no clear D. The CDR3 consists of 12 residues. V was trimmed by 3 bases and J by 5 bases, leaving 7 bases between them. CDR1 and CDR2 (germline): SEHNR, FQNEAQ (reference sequence). The CDR3 DNA follows: TGTGCCAGCAGCTTTGCGGGGACTGAAGCTTTCTTT. It is translated as CASSFAGTEAFF.

The chain combines TRBV18 with TRBJ1-1; 8 positions agree with TRBD1. The CDR3 spans 15 residues. J gave up 3 bases and V 1 base, and 4 bases lay outside the gene matches. Germline CDR1 reads KGHSH; CDR2 reads LQKENI. The CDR3 nucleotides are TGTGCCAGCTCACCACTCCAGGGGGCGGACACTGAAGCTTTCTTT. Encoded protein: CASSPLQGADTEAFF.

In its sample, this clonotype was seen a few times. The chain carries TRBV11-2 and TRBJ2-7; TRBD1 matches 9 bases. J gave up 4 bases and V 3 bases, and 10 bases lay outside the gene matches. CDR1 and CDR2 (germline): SGHAT, FQNNGV. The CDR3 runs to 16 residues. CDR3 DNA sequence: TGTGCCAGCAGCTTTTCTCCGGGACAGGGATCGTACGAGCAGTACTTC. This encodes CASSFSPGQGSYEQYF.

This clonotype was picked up many times. The V call is TRBV20-1, the J call TRBJ2-5; D is tentatively TRBD1 or TRBD2 (5 bases each). This CDR3 region has 12 residues. Germline V gene lookup returns CDR1 DFQATT and CDR2 SNEGSKA (reference sequence). V was clipped by 4 bases and J by 4 bases, with 10 bases between them. Written as DNA, the CDR3 is TGCAGTGCTAAACTTGGGGGAGAGACCCAGTACTTC. Its protein is CSAKLGGETQYF.

The chain has TRBV6-5 and TRBJ2-3; 13 positions match TRBD2. J was trimmed by 1 base and V by 2 bases; bases with no gene match: 3. The CDR3 has 17 amino acids. CDR1 is MNHEY and CDR2 is SVGAGI in the germline V gene. Written as DNA, the CDR3 is TGTGCCAGCAGTTACCCCGGGACTAGCGGGGGCACAGATACGCAGTATTTT. Translated, it gives CASSYPGTSGGTDTQYF.

In its sample, this clonotype was seen many times. The chain combines TRBV20-1 with TRBJ2-2, with D tentatively TRBD1 (7 bases). CDR3 length equals 15 residues. Germline loops: CDR1 DFQATT, CDR2 SNEGSKA (reference sequence). V gave up 1 base and J gave up 8 bases, with 17 bases separating them. The CDR3: CSARAGQAGGGELFF. The CDR3 nucleotides are TGCAGTGCTAGAGCTGGACAGGCCGGAGGGGGGGAGCTGTTTTTT.

In the case of this clonotype: With a much larger clone just one base away, this may be a read error. This rearrangement joins TRBV10-3 to TRBJ2-7; the D gene is possibly TRBD1 (6 bases). V lost 6 bases and J 7 bases, leaving 13 bases between the germline ends. From germline, CDR1 is ENHRY and CDR2 SYGVKD. CDR3 length: 12 amino acids. CDR3 protein: CAIRETGREQYF. The DNA of the CDR3 is TGTGCCATCAGGGAAACAGGGCGGGAGCAGTACTTC.

This clonotype was seen ten or more times. The chain employs TRBV7-2 and TRBJ2-7; unclear D gene. The V and J ends lost 5 bases and 3 bases respectively, with 5 bases between them. The CDR3 has 11 residues. CDR1 and CDR2 (germline): SGHTA, FQGNSA. The CDR3 sequence is CASSVDYEQYF. In nucleotides, the CDR3 is TGTGCCAGCAGCGTCGACTACGAGCAGTACTTC.

The chain employs TRBV6-1 and TRBJ1-4, with TRBD1 identical over 8 bases. Germline V lookup: CDR1 MNHNS, CDR2 SASEGT. The CDR3 consists of 13 residues. V shed 4 bases and J 6 bases; nucleotides not matched to a gene: 1. The CDR3 protein is CASSVTGDEKLFF. As DNA, the CDR3 is TGTGCCAGCAGTGTGACAGGGGATGAAAAACTGTTTTTT.

This clonotype was detected many times. The chain joins TRBV19 to TRBJ1-2, with D perhaps matching TRBD1 (5 bases). The CDR3 is made up of 16 amino acids. The V end lost 4 bases, the J end lost 2 bases, and 17 bases lay between the germline ends. CDR1 and CDR2 (germline): LNHDA, SQIVND (reference sequence). The CDR3 protein is CASSTPTPTENYGYTF. The CDR3, as DNA: TGTGCCAGTAGTACCCCGACACCGACAGAAAACTATGGCTACACCTTC. The whole variable domain, filled in from reference TRBV19 and TRBJ1-2, reads DGGITQSPKYLFRKEGQNVTLSCEQNLNHDAMYWYRQDPGQGLRLIYYSQIVNDFQKGDIAEGYSVSREKKESFPLTVTSAQKNPTAFYLCASSTPTPTENYGYTFGSGTRLTVV.

This clonotype was observed a few times. The chain links TRBV7-3 to TRBJ2-1; TRBD2 might be the D (6 bases). The CDR3 is 14 residues long. Germline CDR1 reads SGHTA; CDR2 reads FQGTGA. Trimming pared 5 bases from V and 5 bases from J, leaving 13 bases between. Written as DNA, the CDR3 is TGTGCCAGCAGCAAGACCGGGACTCACAATGAGCAGTTCTTC. Its protein product is CASSKTGTHNEQFF. Supplemented by reference TRBV7-3 and TRBJ2-1, the full variable domain reads GAGVSQTPSNKVTEKGKYVELRCDPISGHTALYWYRQSLGQGPEFLIYFQGTGAADDSGLPNDRFFAVRPEGSVSTLKIQRTERGDSAVYLCASSKTGTHNEQFFGPGTRLTVL.

The gene calls are TRBV6-5 and TRBJ1-2; 11 bases align to TRBD1. Germline CDR1 reads MNHEY; CDR2 reads SVGAGI. The CDR3 loop spans 13 amino acids. Losses at the gene ends were 7 bases for V and 8 bases for J; bases not matched to a gene: 6. DNA of the CDR3: TGTGCCAGCACTCCGGACAGGGGGCTAGGCTACACCTTC. This gives the protein CASTPDRGLGYTF.

This chain links TRBV7-9 with TRBJ1-3, with D perhaps TRBD1 (5 bases). V was pared by 5 bases and J by 4 bases, with 9 bases between. CDR3 length: 13 amino acids. From germline, CDR1 is SEHNR and CDR2 FQNEAQ (reference sequence). CDR3 nucleotides: TGTGCCAGCAGCACCGGACACGGAAACACCATATATTTT. Amino acid sequence: CASSTGHGNTIYF.

This clonotype was seen more than once but under ten times. The CDR3 bases are TGCAGTGCTAGGCCCCCCCCGGCTAGCGGGAGCGCAGATACGCAGTATTTT. Its translation is CSARPPPASGSADTQYF. V and J are TRBV20-1 and TRBJ2-3; 10 bases are shared with TRBD2. The length of the CDR3 is 17 residues. With 3 bases clipped from V and 4 bases from J, the junction kept 13 bases outside the gene matches. CDR1 is DFQATT and CDR2 is SNEGSKA in the germline V gene (reference sequence).

This clonotype was counted ten times or more. The chain recombines TRBV19 with TRBJ2-7; TRBD2 aligns across 13 bases. Germline CDR1 LNHDA, CDR2 SQIVND (reference sequence). The length of the CDR3 is 15 residues. Unmatched junction bases numbered 7, after V lost 5 bases and J lost 6 bases. CDR3 sequence: CASSSGLAGVSEQYF. The CDR3 coding sequence is TGTGCCAGTAGTTCAGGACTAGCGGGAGTTTCCGAGCAGTACTTC.

There are many counts of this clonotype. The CDR3 loop is CASSKKRSTGAESQPQHF. The CDR3 DNA reads TGTGCCAGCAGTAAAAAGCGATCGACAGGCGCTGAATCTCAGCCCCAGCATTTT. V is TRBV2 and J is TRBJ1-5; perhaps TRBD1 as D (6 bases). Deletions cut 5 bases from V and 6 bases from J, with 26 bases between. In germline, CDR1 is SNHLY, CDR2 FYNNEI. The CDR3 sequence is 18 residues long.

This clonotype was seen a few times. The chain recombines TRBV12-5 with TRBJ1-5, with TRBD1 matching over 7 bases. The CDR3 totals 15 residues. The germline CDR1 and CDR2 sequences are LGHNT and FRNRAP. With 3 bases clipped from V and 3 bases from J, the junction kept 5 bases outside the gene matches. CDR3 nucleotide sequence: TGTGCTAGTGGTTTTGAACAGGGGCACAATCAGCCCCAGCATTTT. Its translation: CASGFEQGHNQPQHF.

At least ten counts were recorded for this clonotype. The gene calls are TRBV20-1 and TRBJ2-3; perhaps TRBD1 as D (5 bases). V lost 4 bases and J 1 base, leaving 15 bases between the germline ends. Germline assignment: CDR1 DFQATT and CDR2 SNEGSKA (reference sequence). CDR3 size: 15 residues. The CDR3 nucleotides read TGCAGTGCTATCATCACAGGCGCGGGCACAGATACGCAGTATTTT. It is translated as CSAIITGAGTDTQYF.